The clone carrying this T cell receptor beta chain was found a few times. Antigen specificity is unknown. This specimen comes from a study of early T cells in non-severe SARS-CoV-2 infection. Overall study: Sequencing was performed on bulk RNA from unsorted whole blood, leaving chains unpaired.

General study points: VDJdb matches were skewed toward anti-spike CD8 T cell responses.

Each cDNA molecule carried a unique molecular identifier. Each CDR3 protein is one row after TCRdb ran MiXCR on the 5' RACE reads. This table holds around 53,000 distinct CDR3 sequences, approximately 12% found once. This CDR3 comprises 14 residues. V lost 2 bases to trimming and J lost 3 bases, with 11 bases between them. Germline CDR1 reads SGHRS; CDR2 reads YFSETQ. This TCR was sampled from an adult who was a healthcare worker with PCR-confirmed SARS-CoV-2 infection or an uninfected control (not recorded which). The chain combines TRBV5-1 with TRBJ1-1; D not certain. The source material was whole blood, sampled at baseline. CDR3 sequence (DNA): TGCGCCAGCAGCTTTGGGCAGGAAGACACTGAAGCTTTCTTT. Translation: CASSFGQEDTEAFF.